Each of the 10 T cell receptor beta chains below was sequenced from the same sample in a study of T cells after yellow fever vaccination. Using its own MiXCR run on the 5' RACE reads, TCRdb lists one record per CDR3 protein. The sample includes nearly 550,000 distinct CDR3 sequences, less than 20% seen only once; the top ten take over 11%. The input for sequencing was PBMCs, taken 15 days after the yellow fever booster vaccination. These receptors originate from a man aged 25-45 years who received the YFV17D yellow fever vaccine.

The chain recombines TRBV14 with TRBJ1-1; a possible D gene is TRBD1 (5 bases). The CDR3 runs 12 residues. Trimming removed 1 base from V and 11 bases from J, with 11 bases in between. CDR1 and CDR2 from the germline V gene are SGHDN and FVKESK. This CDR3 is CASSQGGGGAFF. The CDR3 coding sequence is TGTGCCAGCAGCCAAGGGGGCGGAGGTGCTTTCTTT.

This chain uses TRBV27 with TRBJ2-7; the D gene could be TRBD1 or TRBD2 (6 bases each). The germline V gene has CDR1 MNHEY and CDR2 SMNVEV (reference sequence). V lost 6 bases to trimming and J lost 9 bases, with 21 bases between them. The length of the CDR3 is 14 residues. The CDR3: CASRMGSGGLGQYF. The CDR3 DNA sequence: TGTGCCAGCAGGATGGGGTCTGGGGGGCTCGGGCAGTACTTC.

This clonotype occurred a few times. This chain connects TRBV20-1 to TRBJ2-1; D gene unclear. CDR3 length: 12 residues. Germline lookup yields CDR1 DFQATT and CDR2 SNEGSKA (reference sequence). With 0 bases removed from V and 8 bases from J, the gap between germline ends came to 8 bases. The CDR3 DNA sequence: TGCAGTGCTAGAGACCGGTCGGATGAGCAGTTCTTC. It specifies CSARDRSDEQFF.

This clonotype was counted between two and nine times. This chain uses TRBV15 with TRBJ2-5; no definite D call. CDR1 is LNHNV, CDR2 YYDKDF, per germline (reference sequence). The ends were cut back, 8 bases at V and 0 bases at J, with 7 bases in the middle. The CDR3 spans 12 residues. The chain's CDR3 is CATARNQETQYF. DNA for the CDR3: TGTGCCACCGCAAGAAACCAAGAGACCCAGTACTTC.

This clonotype was found a few times. The chain combines TRBV7-6 with TRBJ2-2, with D perhaps matching TRBD2 (6 bases). The V end lost 2 bases, the J end lost 7 bases, and 8 bases lay between the germline ends. The CDR3 contains 13 residues. CDR1 SGHVS and CDR2 FNYEAQ come from the germline V gene. CDR3 sequence: CASSLKEGGELFF. CDR3 nucleotides: TGTGCCAGCAGCTTAAAGGAGGGCGGGGAGCTGTTTTTT.

This clonotype was observed a few times. The J gene is TRBJ2-1, the V gene TRBV6-2 or TRBV6-3; 10 bases agree with TRBD2. Per germline, CDR1 MNHEY and CDR2 SVGEGT. V lost 6 bases to trimming and J lost 2 bases; unmatched junction nucleotides: 10. The CDR3 has 17 amino acids. The CDR3 here is CASSALQGLAPYNEQFF. CDR3 in DNA: TGTGCCAGCAGCGCGTTACAGGGACTAGCGCCCTACAATGAGCAGTTCTTC.

The V and J genes are TRBV7-2 and TRBJ2-7; D is unresolved. CDR1 and CDR2 from the germline V gene are SGHTA and FQGNSA. CDR3 length: 15 amino acids. V was cut by 2 bases and J by 4 bases, with 15 bases left in between. This CDR3 reads CASSLFMSLGYEQYF. Here the CDR3 DNA reads TGTGCCAGCAGCTTATTCATGTCGTTAGGGTACGAGCAGTACTTC.

This clonotype was detected a few times. The chain has TRBV7-9 and TRBJ2-3, with 13 positions matching TRBD2. V trimming: 6 bases; J trimming: 5 bases; junction bases outside the gene matches: 8. Germline-derived CDR1 and CDR2 are SEHNR and FQNEAQ (reference sequence). The CDR3 is made up of 16 amino acids. The CDR3 sequence: CASSLGLAGAVDTQYF. The CDR3 DNA reads as TGTGCCAGCAGTCTCGGACTAGCGGGAGCAGTAGATACGCAGTATTTT.

V and J are TRBV7-8 and TRBJ2-1; no firm D call. This CDR3 comprises 16 residues. Trimming took 5 bases from V and 0 from J, leaving 14 bases between them. Germline V CDR1 and CDR2: SGHVS, FQNEAQ. CDR3 DNA: TGTGCCAGCAGCCCTCCTACCATAAGCTCCTACAATGAGCAGTTCTTC. As protein: CASSPPTISSYNEQFF.

The chain combines TRBV29-1 with TRBJ1-1; D gene unclear. The CDR3 has 11 amino acids. The V gene lost 3 bases and the J gene lost 5 bases, with 7 bases spanning the gap. Germline V CDR1 and CDR2: SQVTM, ANQGSEA. CDR3 nucleotides: TGCAGCGTTGATCGGGGAACTGAAGCTTTCTTT. Amino acid sequence: CSVDRGTEAFF.